This entry lists 26 T cell receptor beta chains sequenced from one sample in a study of OX40 agonist ivuxolimab in advanced cancers. Method: immunoSEQ multiplex PCR; TCRdb's copy keeps in-frame clones and lacks some. The table includes about 77,000 clones, over 80% detected once. The specimen was CD4+ or CD8+ T cells sorted from blood, collected in a trial of the OX40 agonist ivuxolimab. These receptor sequences come from an adult with an advanced solid tumor such as melanoma, head and neck, liver or kidney cancer.

V is TRBV30 and J is TRBJ2-5; tentatively, D is TRBD2 (5 bases). This CDR3 has 12 amino acids. Deletions cut 8 bases from V and 5 bases from J, with 15 bases between. Germline CDR1 and CDR2: GTSNPN and SVGIG (reference sequence). The CDR3 DNA reads as TGTGCCCAGGAGGTTCTTGGTGAGACCCAGTACTTC. It yields the protein CAQEVLGETQYF.

This chain links TRBV27 with TRBJ2-2; 12 positions agree with TRBD2. V dropped 10 bases and J dropped 7; count of bases not matched to a gene: 7. This CDR3 comprises 14 residues. The germline gives CDR1 MNHEY, CDR2 SMNVEV (reference sequence). CDR3 region: CATLAGGRSGELFF. CDR3 DNA: TGTGCCACCCTAGCGGGAGGGCGTAGCGGGGAGCTGTTTTTT.

This chain joins TRBV19 and TRBJ1-1, with TRBD1 matching 9 bases. From germline, CDR1 is LNHDA and CDR2 SQIVND (reference sequence). After removal of 5 bases from V and 2 bases from J, the junction contained 3 bases not matched to a gene. This CDR3 spans 14 amino acids. The CDR3 here is CASSAGQGNTEAFF. CDR3 bases: TGTGCCAGTAGTGCGGGACAGGGAAACACTGAAGCTTTCTTT.

The chain is built from TRBV9 and TRBJ1-3; D is perhaps TRBD1 (5 bases). Germline lookup yields CDR1 SGDLS and CDR2 YYNGEE. The CDR3 loop spans 15 amino acids. V shed 4 bases and J shed 4 bases, with 15 bases lying between them. As DNA, the CDR3 is TGTGCCAGCAGCCCGAGATCGGGGCAGGGAAACACCATATATTTT. Translation gives CASSPRSGQGNTIYF.

The genes are TRBV6-1 and TRBJ1-6; 9 nucleotides align to TRBD1. Trimming at V came to 2 bases and at J to 10 bases, leaving 6 bases not matched to a gene. CDR3 length: 15 residues. CDR1 is MNHNS and CDR2 is SASEGT in the germline V gene. CDR3 residues: CASSELTGGRSPLHF. Written as DNA, the CDR3 is TGTGCCAGCAGTGAATTGACAGGGGGTCGCTCACCCCTCCACTTT.

The genes are TRBV5-1 and TRBJ2-7; 7 nucleotides line up with TRBD1. Germline CDR1 reads SGHRS; CDR2 reads YFSETQ. Trimming removed 3 bases from V and 4 bases from J; junction bases left unmatched: 4. CDR3 length: 13 residues. The CDR3 protein is CASSSGQSYEQYF. The CDR3 nucleotides are TGCGCCAGCAGCTCGGGACAGTCTTACGAGCAGTACTTC.

This clone was counted once. V gene TRBV6-5 combines with J gene TRBJ2-7; possible D gene TRBD1, 5 bases. Germline V gene sequence: CDR1 MNHEY, CDR2 SVGAGI. Between the trimmed V and J ends, which lost 7 bases and 1 base, there was a span of 11 bases. The CDR3 is 13 residues long. In DNA, the CDR3 is TGTGCCAGCAACGAAGGGGCGTCCTACGAGCAGTACTTC. Translation gives CASNEGASYEQYF.

CDR3: CASSLWVADNNEQFF. The CDR3 nucleotides read TGTGCCAGCAGCCTGTGGGTAGCGGATAACAATGAGCAGTTCTTC. V and J are TRBV5-4 and TRBJ2-1; the D gene is possibly TRBD2 (6 bases). The V gene lost 4 bases and the J gene lost 5 bases, with 16 bases spanning the gap. The CDR3 is 15 residues long. CDR1 and CDR2 (germline): SGHNT, YYREEE (reference sequence).

The chain is built from TRBV2 and TRBJ2-7; 7 positions match TRBD1. The CDR3 consists of 15 residues. The germline gives CDR1 SNHLY, CDR2 FYNNEI. Unmatched junction bases numbered 9, after V lost 5 bases and J lost 2 bases. CDR3 sequence: CASSRDRDSPYEQYF. CDR3 nucleotides: TGTGCCAGCAGTAGAGACCGGGACAGCCCCTACGAGCAGTACTTC. The variable domain in full, with the rest retrieved from reference TRBV2 and TRBJ2-7, is EPEVTQTPSHQVTQMGQEVILRCVPISNHLYFYWYRQILGQKVEFLVSFYNNEISEKSEIFDDQFSVERPDGSNFTLKIRSTKLEDSAMYFCASSRDRDSPYEQYFGPGTRLTVT.

The chain has TRBV7-8 and TRBJ2-5, with no clear D. This CDR3 is 16 amino acids long. From germline, CDR1 is SGHVS and CDR2 FQNEAQ. Trimming pared 1 base from V and 5 bases from J, leaving 17 bases between. CDR3 sequence (DNA): TGTGCCAGCAGCTTAGGGACGTTCCCTATCTTTGAGACCCAGTACTTC. It codes for CASSLGTFPIFETQYF.

The chain couples TRBV6-1 to TRBJ1-2, with D maybe TRBD1 (6 bases). Per the germline V gene, CDR1 is MNHNS and CDR2 is SASEGT. The CDR3 runs to 14 residues. The germline V and J ends were trimmed by 6 bases and 4 bases, with 15 bases remaining between them. CDR3 residues: CASSVPGGLYGYTF. The DNA of the CDR3 is TGTGCCAGCAGCGTTCCGGGGGGGCTCTATGGCTACACCTTC.

J is TRBJ1-2 and V is TRBV29-1, with 8 nucleotides matching TRBD1. This CDR3 has 13 amino acids. Germline V gene sequence: CDR1 SQVTM, CDR2 ANQGSEA. The V segment lost 7 bases and the J segment 6 bases; nucleotides outside the gene matches: 10. CDR3 residues: CSGSYRGRNGYTF. As DNA, the CDR3 is TGCAGCGGGAGCTACAGGGGGAGAAATGGCTACACCTTC.

The genes are TRBV20-1 and TRBJ2-7; tentative D call: TRBD2 (6 bases). Germline V lookup: CDR1 DFQATT, CDR2 SNEGSKA (reference sequence). The CDR3 extends over 11 amino acids. V was pared by 5 bases and J by 5 bases, with 10 bases between. The CDR3 DNA reads as TGCAGTGCTGCGGAGGGGCACGAGCAGTACTTC. It translates to CSAAEGHEQYF.

V usage is TRBV5-8 and J usage is TRBJ2-5, with D tentatively TRBD2 (7 bases). CDR1 SGHTS and CDR2 YDEGEE come from the germline V gene. The CDR3 totals 14 residues. V shed 5 bases and J shed 4 bases, with 15 bases lying between them. The CDR3 is CASRRRGQGETQYF. CDR3 bases: TGTGCCAGCAGACGGCGGGGGCAGGGAGAGACCCAGTACTTC. Based on the CDR3 plus reference TRBV5-8 and TRBJ2-5, the full variable domain is EAGVTQSPTHLIKTRGQQATLRCSPISGHTSVYWYQQALGLGLQFLLWYDEGEERNRGNFPPRFSGRQFPNYSSELNVNALELEDSALYLCASRRRGQGETQYFGPGTRLLVL.

The J gene is TRBJ1-2, the V gene TRBV6-5, with D possibly being TRBD1 (6 bases). Trimming pared 6 bases from V and 8 bases from J, leaving 19 bases between. CDR1 is MNHEY and CDR2 is SVGAGI in the germline V gene. CDR3 length: 14 residues. In nucleotides, the CDR3 is TGTGCCAGCAGCTTGCGATGGGGGGGCAACGGCTACACCTTC. It is translated as CASSLRWGGNGYTF.

This chain joins TRBV25-1 and TRBJ2-3; unclear D gene. This CDR3 has 17 amino acids. V dropped 0 bases and J dropped 2 bases, with 15 bases sitting between them. Per germline, CDR1 MGHDK and CDR2 SYGVNS. The CDR3 sequence is CASSEYGGRIFTDTQYF. CDR3 nucleotide sequence: TGTGCCAGCAGTGAATATGGCGGACGGATTTTCACAGATACGCAGTATTTT.

The chain employs TRBV6-5 and TRBJ1-5; D is ambiguous. Looked up from germline, CDR1 is MNHEY and CDR2 is SVGAGI. V was pared by 6 bases and J by 6 bases, with 9 bases between. The CDR3 loop spans 12 amino acids. CDR3 sequence reads: CASSDRLQPQHF. The CDR3 DNA reads as TGTGCCAGCAGCGACCGACTTCAGCCCCAGCATTTT.

This chain uses TRBV25-1 with TRBJ1-3; D is possibly TRBD1 (5 bases). The germline V and J ends were trimmed by 4 bases and 0 bases, with 10 bases remaining between them. CDR3 length: 15 amino acids. Germline V lookup: CDR1 MGHDK, CDR2 SYGVNS. As DNA, the CDR3 is TGTGCCAGCAGTGTTGACAGTGGCTCTGGAAACACCATATATTTT. It codes for CASSVDSGSGNTIYF.

The chain uses TRBV5-1 and TRBJ2-7; TRBD1 aligns across 7 bases. This CDR3 has 13 amino acids. The V gene end was trimmed by 0 bases and the J gene end by 5 bases; junction bases not matched to a gene: 2. The germline CDR1 and CDR2 sequences are SGHRS and YFSETQ. The CDR3 protein is CASSLAGQNEQYF. CDR3 DNA sequence: TGCGCCAGCAGCTTGGCGGGACAGAACGAGCAGTACTTC.

This clone was seen a handful of times. The CDR3 spells CASSFQGAGGELFF. The CDR3 DNA follows: TGTGCCAGCAGTTTCCAGGGGGCGGGCGGGGAGCTGTTTTTT. The chain links TRBV2 to TRBJ2-2, with 8 bases lining up with TRBD1. The V gene's germline CDR1 is SNHLY and CDR2 FYNNEI. J was trimmed by 7 bases and V by 5 bases; bases with no gene match: 6. The CDR3 consists of 14 residues.

The chain employs TRBV7-9 and TRBJ1-2; 7 bases are shared with TRBD1. The CDR3 is made up of 15 amino acids. The trim removed 2 bases at V and 3 bases at J, leaving 6 bases unmatched. Per germline, CDR1 SEHNR and CDR2 FQNEAQ (reference sequence). The CDR3 is CASSLTLQGDYGYTF. DNA for the CDR3: TGTGCCAGCAGCTTAACTCTCCAGGGGGACTATGGCTACACCTTC.

The chain couples TRBV7-9 to TRBJ1-2; no clear D gene. V lost 1 base, J lost 1 base, and 7 bases lay in between. From germline, CDR1 is SEHNR and CDR2 FQNEAQ (reference sequence). This CDR3 comprises 14 residues. The CDR3 nucleotides read TGTGCCAGCAGCTTAGAGACTTATAACTATGGCTACACCTTC. Its protein is CASSLETYNYGYTF.

V usage is TRBV5-1 and J usage is TRBJ2-4, with D perhaps matching TRBD2 (6 bases). CDR3 length: 13 residues. V lost 5 bases, J lost 12 bases, and 18 bases lay in between. Looked up from germline, CDR1 is SGHRS and CDR2 is YFSETQ. The CDR3 loop reads CASSLAMRGTQYF. CDR3 bases: TGCGCCAGCAGTCTCGCGATGCGGGGCACTCAGTACTTC.

The rearrangement uses TRBV10-3 and TRBJ2-1; the D is unclear. Germline CDR1 and CDR2: ENHRY and SYGVKD. Trimming removed 0 bases from V and 7 bases from J, with 7 bases in between. CDR3 length: 13 amino acids. The CDR3 reads CAISESEVNEQFF. CDR3 DNA sequence: TGTGCCATCAGTGAGTCTGAAGTAAATGAGCAGTTCTTC.

The rearrangement joins TRBV29-1 to TRBJ1-1; no reliable D call. This CDR3 region has 13 residues. Trimming pared 6 bases from V and 0 bases from J, leaving 11 bases between. The germline gives CDR1 SQVTM, CDR2 ANQGSEA. The CDR3 DNA reads TGCAGCGTGAAGACGGACCTGAACACTGAAGCTTTCTTT. Translating gives CSVKTDLNTEAFF.

This clone came up once. This chain links TRBV5-1 with TRBJ2-6; D is possibly TRBD1 (6 bases). CDR3 length equals 16 residues. Germline V lookup: CDR1 SGHRS, CDR2 YFSETQ. The V and J ends lost 1 base and 0 bases respectively, with 8 bases between them. CDR3 sequence reads: CASSLRGSSGANVLTF. CDR3 nucleotide sequence: TGCGCCAGCAGCTTGAGGGGGAGCTCTGGGGCCAACGTCCTGACTTTC.